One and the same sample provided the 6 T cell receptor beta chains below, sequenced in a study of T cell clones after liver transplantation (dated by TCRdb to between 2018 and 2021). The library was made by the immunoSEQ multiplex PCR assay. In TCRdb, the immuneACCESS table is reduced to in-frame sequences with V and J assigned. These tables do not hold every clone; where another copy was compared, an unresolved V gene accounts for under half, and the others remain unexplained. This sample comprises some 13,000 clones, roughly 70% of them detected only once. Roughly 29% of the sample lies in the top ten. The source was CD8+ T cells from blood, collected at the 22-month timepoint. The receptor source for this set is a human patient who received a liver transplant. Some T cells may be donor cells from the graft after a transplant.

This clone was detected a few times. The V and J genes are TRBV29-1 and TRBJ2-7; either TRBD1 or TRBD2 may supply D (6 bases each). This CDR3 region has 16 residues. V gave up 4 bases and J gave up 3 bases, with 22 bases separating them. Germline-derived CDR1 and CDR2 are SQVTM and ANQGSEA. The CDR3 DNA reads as TGCAGCGTTGCAGACGACAGGACTATAACTTACTACGAGCAGTACTTC. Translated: CSVADDRTITYYEQYF.

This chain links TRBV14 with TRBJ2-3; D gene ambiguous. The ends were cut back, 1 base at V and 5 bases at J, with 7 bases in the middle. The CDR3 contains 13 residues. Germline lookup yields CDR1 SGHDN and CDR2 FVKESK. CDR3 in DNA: TGTGCCAGCAGCCAAGTCAAAGGAGATACGCAGTATTTT. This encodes CASSQVKGDTQYF.

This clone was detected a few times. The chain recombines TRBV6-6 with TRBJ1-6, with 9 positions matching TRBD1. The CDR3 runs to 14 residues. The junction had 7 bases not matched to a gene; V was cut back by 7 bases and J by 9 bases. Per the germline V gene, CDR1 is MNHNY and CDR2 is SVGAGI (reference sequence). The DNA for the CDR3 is TGTGCCAGCATCGGGACAGGGATGGGTTCACCCCTCCACTTT. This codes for CASIGTGMGSPLHF.

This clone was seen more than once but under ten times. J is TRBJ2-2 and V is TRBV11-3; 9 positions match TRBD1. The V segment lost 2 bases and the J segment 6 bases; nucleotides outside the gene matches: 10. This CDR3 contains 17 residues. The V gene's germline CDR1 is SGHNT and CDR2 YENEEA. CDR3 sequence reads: CASSLWVPTGGPGELFF. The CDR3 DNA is TGTGCCAGCAGCTTATGGGTCCCAACAGGGGGCCCCGGGGAGCTGTTTTTT.

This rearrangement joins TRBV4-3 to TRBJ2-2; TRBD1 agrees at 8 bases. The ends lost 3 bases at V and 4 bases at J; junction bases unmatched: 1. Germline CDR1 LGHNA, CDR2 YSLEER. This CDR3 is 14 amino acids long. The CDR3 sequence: CASSHRGRTGELFF. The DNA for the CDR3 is TGCGCCAGCAGCCACAGGGGGCGCACCGGGGAGCTGTTTTTT.

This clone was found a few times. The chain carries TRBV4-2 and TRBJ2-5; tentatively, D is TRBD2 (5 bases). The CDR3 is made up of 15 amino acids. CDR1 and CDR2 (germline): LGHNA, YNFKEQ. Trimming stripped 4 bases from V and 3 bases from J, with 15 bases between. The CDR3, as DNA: TGTGCCAGCAGCCTGCGTAGGAGGTCGGAAGAGACCCAGTACTTC. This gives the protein CASSLRRRSEETQYF.